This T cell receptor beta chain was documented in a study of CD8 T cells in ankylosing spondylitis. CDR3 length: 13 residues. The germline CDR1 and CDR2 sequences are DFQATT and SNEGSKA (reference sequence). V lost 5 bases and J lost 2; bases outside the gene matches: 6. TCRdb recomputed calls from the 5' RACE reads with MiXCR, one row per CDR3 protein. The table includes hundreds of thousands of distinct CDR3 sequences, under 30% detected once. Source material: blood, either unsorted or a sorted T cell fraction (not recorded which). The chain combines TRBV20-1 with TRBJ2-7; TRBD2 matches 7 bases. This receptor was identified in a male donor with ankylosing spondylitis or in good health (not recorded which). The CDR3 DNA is TGCAGTGCTGGGGGGACTATCACCTACGAGCAGTACTTC. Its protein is CSAGGTITYEQYF.